The rows below give T cell receptor beta chains drawn from one sample of a study of T cell responses to AZD1222 COVID-19 vaccine. Profiled with immunoSEQ multiplex PCR; TCRdb holds only in-frame clones, not every one. This sample yields nearly 100,000 clones, of which 70% to 90% are seen a single time; less than 3.5% belongs to the top ten. The material sequenced was peripheral blood, taken on day 0 of AZD1222 vaccination. These receptors originate from an adult in good health. Both conserved end residues are part of each CDR3. Fields, in order: CDR3 length, clone size, J gene, V gene, D gene, CDR3 DNA, CDR3 protein. D genes are given only for firm matches. The size of a clone is reported for some rows only, either as once, few or many, or as a class for expanded clones.

15 . TRBJ2-1 TRBV5-1 TRBD2 TGCGCCAGCAGCTTGGTGGCGGGGGGGCAGAATGAGCAGTTCTTC CASSLVAGGQNEQFF
11 . TRBJ1-5 TRBV2 . TGTGCCAGCGGCCTCAATCAGCCCCAGCATTTT CASGLNQPQHF
14 once TRBJ1-1 TRBV2 . TGTGCCAGCAGTGAATTTAGAGTCGGACGTGAAGCTTTCTTT CASSEFRVGREAFF
10 . TRBJ2-5 TRBV6-5 . TGTGCCAGCAGGGGAGAGACCCAGTACTTC CASRGETQYF
14 . TRBJ1-4 TRBV11-3 . TGTGCCAGCAGCTTTGGGTCAGGGGATGAAAAACTGTTTTTT CASSFGSGDEKLFF
14 . TRBJ1-6 TRBV5-8 . TGTGCCAGCAGCCCCCGTACAAGTAGGTCACCCCTCCACTTT CASSPRTSRSPLHF
14 . TRBJ2-7 TRBV10-1 . TGCGCCAGCTGCCCCCCCCAGGGAGTCTACGAGCAGTACTTC CASCPPQGVYEQYF
14 . TRBJ1-1 TRBV28 . TGTGCCAGCAGTCCGCAAGTGGACACCAAAGAAGCTTTCTTT CASSPQVDTKEAFF
17 . TRBJ2-4 TRBV19 . TGTGCCAGTAGCAGAGCGATCTCAAACGATGGCAAAAACATTCAGTACTTC CASSRAISNDGKNIQYF
14 . TRBJ2-1 TRBV3-1/TRBV3-2 . TGTGCCAGCAGCCAAGGTCCGGGGAAGGATGAGCAGTTCTTC CASSQGPGKDEQFF
16 once TRBJ2-5 TRBV18 . TGTGCCAGCTCACCCGCCTCCTTTGGGGGCCAAGAGACCCAGTACTTC CASSPASFGGQETQYF
13 . TRBJ2-7 TRBV27 . TGTGCCACCGGGGGGACAACCCGAGGGGGGCAGTACTTC CATGGTTRGGQYF
14 once TRBJ2-3 TRBV3-1/TRBV3-2 . TGTGCCAGCAGCCAACGACCCATCACAGATACGCAGTATTTT CASSQRPITDTQYF
15 few TRBJ1-4 TRBV6-5 TRBD1 TGTGCCAGCAGTCGGGGACAGTCAACTAATGAAAAACTGTTTTTT CASSRGQSTNEKLFF
16 . TRBJ1-2 TRBV6-5 TRBD1 TGTGCCAGCAGTTCGCGGGACAGGCGAGGATCCTATGGCTACACCTTC CASSSRDRRGSYGYTF
17 . TRBJ1-6 TRBV19 TRBD1 TGTGCCAGTACCCAGCCTCGGGACAGGGGCTATAATTCACCCCTCCACTTT CASTQPRDRGYNSPLHF
15 . TRBJ2-3 TRBV25-1 TRBD2 TGTGCCAGCAGTGAATCCCGGGGGGGTCAAGGTACGCAGTATTTT CASSESRGGQGTQYF
19 . TRBJ1-2 TRBV18 TRBD1 TGTGCCAGCTCCGAAGGCTCACCACAGAGACAGGGGGCTCTCTATGGCTACACCTTC CASSEGSPQRQGALYGYTF
14 . TRBJ1-1 TRBV19 . TGTGCCAGTAGTATTACAGGGACGAACACTGAAGCTTTCTTT CASSITGTNTEAFF
16 . TRBJ1-6 TRBV28 . TGTGCCAGCAGTTCTCCGGGTAACTCCTATAATTCACCCCTCCACTTT CASSSPGNSYNSPLHF
13 . TRBJ1-1 TRBV14 . TGTGCCAGCAGCCAGACGAGGGGCACTGAAGCTTTCTTT CASSQTRGTEAFF
15 . TRBJ1-1 TRBV4-2 . TGTGCCAGCAGCCAAGTTTTAGGGATGAACACTGAAGCTTTCTTT CASSQVLGMNTEAFF
16 . TRBJ1-3 TRBV2 . TGTGCCAGCAGTATCTCCCAACAGGGCTCTGGAAACACCATATATTTT CASSISQQGSGNTIYF
13 . TRBJ1-2 TRBV20-1 . TGCAGTGCTAGTCAGGCCGGTTACTATGGCTACACCTTC CSASQAGYYGYTF
14 . TRBJ2-5 TRBV5-1 TRBD2 TGCGCCAGCAGGGCCCAGCGGGGGGGTGAGACCCAGTACTTC CASRAQRGGETQYF
14 . TRBJ2-5 TRBV15 . TGTGCCACCAGCAGAGCGGGCAGCCAAGAGACCCAGTACTTC CATSRAGSQETQYF
16 . TRBJ2-1 TRBV5-1 TRBD2 TGCGCCAGCAGCTTAAAAAGACTAGCGGGGGACAATGAGCAGTTCTTC CASSLKRLAGDNEQFF
14 . TRBJ1-1 TRBV7-2 . TGTGCCAGCAGCTTAAGGCAGGTGAACACTGAAGCTTTCTTT CASSLRQVNTEAFF
14 . TRBJ1-1 TRBV7-2 . TGTGCCAGCAGCTTATTTCAAGCGAACACTGAAGCTTTCTTT CASSLFQANTEAFF
14 . TRBJ2-1 TRBV6-5 TRBD1 TGTGCCAGCAGGAGGGACAGGGGGCTGGATGAGCAGTTCTTC CASRRDRGLDEQFF
14 once TRBJ1-1 TRBV27 . TGTGCCAGCAGCGGGACACGATTGAACACTGAAGCTTTCTTT CASSGTRLNTEAFF
15 once TRBJ2-3 TRBV6-4 TRBD2 TGTGCCAGCAGTGACTCGCGGGGGGGCCCAGATACGCAGTATTTT CASSDSRGGPDTQYF
14 . TRBJ1-5 TRBV6-6 . TGTGCCAGCAGTTACTCCTTCCCCAATCAGCCCCAGCATTTT CASSYSFPNQPQHF
19 . TRBJ2-4 TRBV27 . TGTGCCAGCAGCCCGACGTTGACAGGAGGGGGCCTAGCCAAAAACATTCAGTACTTC CASSPTLTGGGLAKNIQYF
12 . TRBJ1-3 TRBV19 . TGTGCCAGTAGTGGCCGAAGAAACACCATATATTTT CASSGRRNTIYF
12 . TRBJ1-2 TRBV29-1 . TGCAGCGTTGTAACCAGCTTCGGAGGCTACACCTTC CSVVTSFGGYTF
15 . TRBJ2-3 TRBV19 TRBD2 TGTGCCAGTAGTCCTCGGGGGAGGGTCTCAGATACGCAGTATTTT CASSPRGRVSDTQYF
15 . TRBJ1-3 TRBV6-5 TRBD1 TGTGCCAGCAGTCCAACAGGGGTAGGAGGAAACACCATATATTTT CASSPTGVGGNTIYF
14 . TRBJ1-6 TRBV28 . TGTGCCACCCACCAATCAGGGAGGTCTTCACCCCTCCACTTT CATHQSGRSSPLHF
13 . TRBJ1-2 TRBV19 . TGTGCCAGTAGTATCCTTCGGGGAAACGGCTACACCTTC CASSILRGNGYTF
15 . TRBJ2-5 TRBV7-3 TRBD2 TGTGCCAGCAGCTTAAGGTCGGGGGGGCAAGAGACCCAGTACTTC CASSLRSGGQETQYF
17 once TRBJ2-5 TRBV11-2 TRBD2 TGTGCCAGCAGCTCTATGGGGGGGGACCTACCCGAAGAGACCCAGTACTTC CASSSMGGDLPEETQYF
14 . TRBJ1-5 TRBV5-5 . TGTGCCAGCAGCAGATCGGGGAGCAATCAGCCCCAGCATTTT CASSRSGSNQPQHF
15 . TRBJ2-5 TRBV6-5 . TGTGCCAGCCACCCGTTGGGACTTACCTCGGAGACCCAGTACTTC CASHPLGLTSETQYF
15 . TRBJ2-7 TRBV6-2/TRBV6-3 TRBD1 TGTGCCAGCAGTTACGAGGGACAGTCAACCTACGAGCAGTACTTC CASSYEGQSTYEQYF
14 once TRBJ2-7 TRBV6-5 TRBD1 TGTGCCAGCACCTACCCGACAGGGTCTGACGAGCAGTACTTC CASTYPTGSDEQYF
11 . TRBJ2-7 TRBV28 . TGTGCCAGCAGTCACACCTACGAGCAGTACTTC CASSHTYEQYF
15 . TRBJ1-1 TRBV19 TRBD1 TGTGCCAGTAGTATACTGGACAGGGGTCAATTGGCTGCTTTCTTT CASSILDRGQLAAFF